This TCR beta chain was captured by sequencing in a study of blood T cell repertoires in COVID-19. Trimming stripped 0 bases from V and 8 bases from J, with 9 bases between. CDR3 length: 13 residues. CDR1 and CDR2 from the germline V gene are SGHRS and YFSETQ. In the original processing: Scientists estimated how many nucleated cells there were by amplifying reference gene primers. The assay was immunoSEQ multiplex PCR, and TCRdb's table has in-frame clones only and misses some. D and trimming come from the DNA, and the V and J calls and clone size come from that table. The sample holds roughly 250,000 clones, about 83% seen once. This clone was seen only once.

Sequences were obtained from peripheral blood. V and J are TRBV5-1 and TRBJ1-3, with a tentative D call TRBD1 (6 bases). This TCR derives from a woman aged 40 to 50 who had recovered from COVID-19. CDR3 loop: CASSLEGGDTIYF. For the CDR3, the DNA is TGCGCCAGCAGCTTGGAAGGGGGGGACACCATATATTTT.